This TCR beta chain was obtained from a study of T-cell reconstitution after alpha-beta-depleted transplantation in children. Trimming at V came to 5 bases and at J to 8 bases, leaving 10 bases not matched to a gene. The CDR3 consists of 15 residues. As it was prepared, the TCRbeta library received unique molecular identifiers. TCRdb fed the PCR reads into MiXCR, producing one record per CDR3 protein. The sample includes roughly 590,000 distinct CDR3 sequences, 16% of them seen just once. V is TRBV12-3 or TRBV12-4 and J is TRBJ2-1; 9 nucleotides line up with TRBD2. The sequencing used PBMCs from the stem cell graft donor, collected from the stem cell graft. The sequence derives from a human donor who donated a stem cell graft to a child with acute myeloid leukemia. CDR3 protein: CASSPGAGGTDEQFF. The DNA of the CDR3 is TGTGCCAGCAGTCCAGGAGCGGGGGGCACGGATGAGCAGTTCTTC.